Each of the 24 T cell receptor beta chains below was sequenced from the same sample in a study of cytomegalovirus exposure and HLA in healthy donors. PCR was performed using 60 Vbeta and 13 Jbeta primers. The protocol was immunoSEQ multiplex PCR, while the TCRdb copy is restricted to in-frame clones and leaves out a portion. The table shows some 130,000 clones, with 55% to 80% occurring only once. Sequenced sample: PBMCs. Receptors were obtained from a middle-aged woman in good health and CMV-seronegative.

The chain has TRBV15 and TRBJ2-6; D is unclear. V lost 0 bases, J lost 4 bases, and 10 bases lay in between. The CDR3 is made up of 16 amino acids. Germline lookup yields CDR1 LNHNV and CDR2 YYDKDF (reference sequence). CDR3 DNA sequence: TGTGCCACCAGCAGAGATCGGGTTAGGGGGGCCAACGTCCTGACTTTC. Amino acid sequence: CATSRDRVRGANVLTF.

The chain recombines TRBV29-1 with TRBJ2-6; 7 nucleotides match TRBD2. The CDR3 has 14 amino acids. Trimming took 4 bases from V and 2 from J; bases not matched to a gene: 2. Germline V gives CDR1 SQVTM, CDR2 ANQGSEA. CDR3 in DNA: TGCAGCGTTGGGGGGGGGACTGGGGCCAACGTCCTGACTTTC. It encodes CSVGGGTGANVLTF.

This clone has more than one count but fewer than ten. This CDR3 reads CASALDRVDNEQFF. The CDR3 DNA is TGTGCTAGTGCCTTAGACAGGGTCGACAATGAGCAGTTCTTC. This chain uses TRBV12-5 with TRBJ2-1; TRBD1 matches at 7 bases. The CDR3 spans 14 residues. Germline V gene lookup returns CDR1 LGHNT and CDR2 FRNRAP. J was trimmed by 5 bases and V by 7 bases; bases with no gene match: 8. The full variable domain, in which reference TRBV12-5 and TRBJ2-1 provide the parts outside the CDR3, is DARVTQTPRHKVTEMGQEVTMRCQPILGHNTVFWYRQTMMQGLELLAYFRNRAPLDDSGMPKDRFSAEMPDATLATLKIQPSEPRDSAVYFCASALDRVDNEQFFGPGTRLTVL.

In this sample, this clone turned up once. The chain joins TRBV7-3 to TRBJ2-7; TRBD2 matches 7 bases. The J segment lost 9 bases and the V segment lost 4 bases, leaving 3 bases of the junction unmatched. Germline V CDR1 and CDR2: SGHTA, FQGTGA. This CDR3 contains 11 residues. The CDR3 sequence is CASSSGGSQYF. In nucleotides, the CDR3 is TGTGCCAGCAGCTCCGGGGGGTCGCAGTACTTC.

The chain has TRBV28 and TRBJ1-4; D not certain. CDR3 length: 17 amino acids. Looked up from germline, CDR1 is MDHEN and CDR2 is SYDVKM. The ends were cut back, 3 bases at V and 4 bases at J, with 18 bases in the middle. The CDR3 protein is CASSFHGTPRNNEKLFF. The DNA of the CDR3 is TGTGCCAGCAGTTTTCACGGCACGCCGAGGAATAATGAAAAACTGTTTTTT.

This clone was seen a few times. This chain joins TRBV11-2 and TRBJ1-2; D is possibly TRBD1 (6 bases). V was trimmed by 3 bases and J by 6 bases, leaving 17 bases between them. This CDR3 region has 15 residues. From germline, CDR1 is SGHAT and CDR2 FQNNGV. The CDR3 DNA follows: TGTGCCAGCAGCTTGGTCAGGGGAAGGGGCCATGGCTACACCTTC. Translated: CASSLVRGRGHGYTF.

The rearrangement uses TRBV19 and TRBJ2-5, with 12 bases lining up with TRBD2. CDR3 size: 17 residues. Trimming took 3 bases from V and 5 from J; bases not matched to a gene: 10. Germline V gene data show CDR1 as LNHDA and CDR2 as SQIVND (reference sequence). Here the CDR3 reads CASSIRLAGASAETQYF. The CDR3 nucleotides are TGTGCCAGTAGTATTAGACTAGCGGGGGCCTCCGCGGAGACCCAGTACTTC.

CDR3 amino acids: CASSQPRTGRTEAFF. In nucleotides, the CDR3 is TGCGCCAGCAGCCAACCACGGACAGGGCGCACTGAAGCTTTCTTT. V is TRBV4-1 and J is TRBJ1-1; TRBD1 matches 8 bases. The germline CDR1 and CDR2 sequences are MGHRA and YSYEKL. V lost 2 bases to trimming and J lost 4 bases; unmatched junction nucleotides: 6. CDR3 size: 15 residues.

In its sample, this clone was seen a few times. CDR3 nucleotide sequence: TGTGCCACTGTGCAGGCAATTAATTCACCCCTCCACTTT. This gives the protein CATVQAINSPLHF. The rearrangement uses TRBV6-6 and TRBJ1-6; D unresolved. The CDR3 spans 13 residues. Per germline, CDR1 MNHNY and CDR2 SVGAGI (reference sequence). Between the trimmed V and J ends, which lost 10 bases and 6 bases, there was a span of 13 bases.

V gene TRBV10-3 combines with J gene TRBJ2-7, with D possibly being TRBD1 (6 bases). The length of the CDR3 is 14 residues. The germline CDR1 and CDR2 sequences are ENHRY and SYGVKD. With 3 bases removed from V and 2 bases from J, the gap between germline ends came to 11 bases. The CDR3 here is CAISDGTQAYEQYF. The CDR3 coding sequence is TGTGCCATCAGTGACGGGACACAAGCCTACGAGCAGTACTTC.

As for this clone: Other nucleotide sequences from this sample produce the same CDR3. The chain employs TRBV5-1 and TRBJ2-5, with D possibly matching TRBD1 (5 bases). Deletions cut 1 base from V and 4 bases from J, with 11 bases between. This CDR3 spans 14 amino acids. Germline V gene lookup returns CDR1 SGHRS and CDR2 YFSETQ. The CDR3 sequence is CASSLRQGGETQYF. The CDR3 DNA reads TGCGCCAGCAGCTTGAGGCAGGGTGGAGAGACCCAGTACTTC.

The chain employs TRBV28 and TRBJ1-6, with D hard to call. The CDR3 extends over 14 amino acids. CDR1 is MDHEN and CDR2 is SYDVKM in the germline V gene. V was pared by 2 bases and J by 7 bases, with 9 bases between. The CDR3 here is CASSLMGSNSPLHF. The DNA for the CDR3 is TGTGCCAGCAGTTTAATGGGGAGCAATTCACCCCTCCACTTT.

V gene TRBV25-1 combines with J gene TRBJ2-3; no clear D gene. The germline CDR1 and CDR2 sequences are MGHDK and SYGVNS. The CDR3 has 12 residues. V shed 0 bases and J shed 6 bases, with 4 bases lying between them. CDR3: CASSEYGDTQYF. DNA for the CDR3: TGTGCCAGCAGTGAATACGGGGATACGCAGTATTTT. The full variable domain, completed using reference TRBV25-1 and TRBJ2-3, is EADIYQTPRYLVIGTGKKITLECSQTMGHDKMYWYQQDPGMELHLIHYSYGVNSTEKGDLSSESTVSRIRTEHFPLTLESARPSHTSQYLCASSEYGDTQYFGPGTRLTVL.

This rearrangement joins TRBV5-4 to TRBJ2-7; 8 bases agree with TRBD2. V lost 0 bases to trimming and J lost 4 bases; unmatched junction nucleotides: 6. CDR1 is SGHNT, CDR2 YYREEE, per germline (reference sequence). The CDR3 length is 15 residues. The CDR3 DNA reads TGTGCCAGCAGCTTGGGAGGCGCGGGGGGTTACGAGCAGTACTTC. Protein product: CASSLGGAGGYEQYF.

The chain has TRBV5-6 and TRBJ1-2; weak D call: TRBD1 (5 bases). Germline values: CDR1 SGHDT, CDR2 YYEEEE. V was cut by 0 bases and J by 6 bases, with 15 bases left in between. This CDR3 region has 15 residues. CDR3: CASSLVGGLVDGYTF. DNA of the CDR3: TGTGCCAGCAGCTTGGTCGGGGGATTAGTAGATGGCTACACCTTC.

The chain is built from TRBV29-1 and TRBJ1-2, with D possibly TRBD1 on 6 matching bases. The CDR3 runs to 13 residues. With 6 bases removed from V and 3 bases from J, the gap between germline ends came to 14 bases. Germline V gene lookup returns CDR1 SQVTM and CDR2 ANQGSEA. The CDR3 region has the DNA TGCAGCGTGCAACAGGGAGGGGACTATGGCTACACCTTC. It yields the protein CSVQQGGDYGYTF.

The V gene is TRBV5-4, the J gene TRBJ2-5; D unclear. This CDR3 region has 13 residues. Between the trimmed V and J ends, which lost 0 bases and 2 bases, there was a span of 5 bases. In germline, CDR1 is SGHNT, CDR2 YYREEE (reference sequence). This CDR3 is CASSLAQQETQYF. The CDR3 DNA is TGTGCCAGCAGCTTGGCACAGCAAGAGACCCAGTACTTC. The entire variable domain, with the rest obtained from reference TRBV5-4 and TRBJ2-5, is as follows: ETGVTQSPTHLIKTRGQQVTLRCSSQSGHNTVSWYQQALGQGPQFIFQYYREEENGRGNFPPRFSGLQFPNYSSELNVNALELDDSALYLCASSLAQQETQYFGPGTRLLVL.

The chain uses TRBV7-8 and TRBJ2-7; 9 bases agree with TRBD1. The germline gives CDR1 SGHVS, CDR2 FQNEAQ. Losses at the gene ends were 5 bases for V and 6 bases for J; bases not matched to a gene: 5. The CDR3 length is 13 residues. CDR3 sequence: CASSTSQGAEQYV. In DNA, the CDR3 is TGTGCCAGCAGCACCTCACAGGGGGCCGAGCAGTACGTC.

The V and J genes are TRBV9 and TRBJ1-1; 8 bases are a match to TRBD1. Germline-derived CDR1 and CDR2 are SGDLS and YYNGEE. The CDR3 sequence is 16 residues long. The V segment lost 0 bases and the J segment 0 bases; nucleotides outside the gene matches: 4. CDR3 sequence (DNA): TGTGCCAGCAGCGTAGGACAGGGGTTGGTGAACACTGAAGCTTTCTTT. Translating it yields CASSVGQGLVNTEAFF.

This chain connects TRBV7-2 to TRBJ2-1; TRBD1 might be the D (5 bases). Germline assignment: CDR1 SGHTA and CDR2 FQGNSA. CDR3 size: 15 residues. Trimming shortened V by 5 bases and J by 0 bases, and 11 bases separated the two germline ends. CDR3 bases: TGTGCCAGCAGCCCAGGGTGGGGCTCCTACAATGAGCAGTTCTTC. Translated, it gives CASSPGWGSYNEQFF.

The J gene is TRBJ2-5, the V gene TRBV12-5; tentatively, D is TRBD1 (6 bases). V lost 7 bases to trimming and J lost 2 bases, with 14 bases between them. Germline lookup yields CDR1 LGHNT and CDR2 FRNRAP. The CDR3 contains 14 residues. The CDR3 is CASAPGTQQETQYF. In nucleotides, the CDR3 is TGTGCTAGTGCCCCCGGGACACAGCAAGAGACCCAGTACTTC. The variable domain in full, with the rest retrieved from reference TRBV12-5 and TRBJ2-5, is DARVTQTPRHKVTEMGQEVTMRCQPILGHNTVFWYRQTMMQGLELLAYFRNRAPLDDSGMPKDRFSAEMPDATLATLKIQPSEPRDSAVYFCASAPGTQQETQYFGPGTRLLVL.

The chain is built from TRBV2 and TRBJ2-2, with 9 bases that match TRBD2. The trim removed 5 bases at V and 0 bases at J, leaving 7 bases unmatched. This CDR3 is 17 amino acids long. From germline, CDR1 is SNHLY and CDR2 FYNNEI. The CDR3 nucleotides are TGTGCCAGCAGTCCTAGTAGCGGGGGTTCGAACACCGGGGAGCTGTTTTTT. Translation: CASSPSSGGSNTGELFF.

This rearrangement joins TRBV7-9 to TRBJ1-1, with TRBD1 as a possible D gene (6 bases). From germline, CDR1 is SEHNR and CDR2 FQNEAQ (reference sequence). The germline V and J ends were trimmed by 0 bases and 0 bases, with 17 bases remaining between them. This CDR3 has 18 residues. The CDR3 spells CASSLALLTGSMNTEAFF. DNA of the CDR3: TGTGCCAGCAGCTTAGCCCTCTTAACAGGGAGCATGAACACTGAAGCTTTCTTT.

The genes are TRBV6-5 and TRBJ1-1; 7 nucleotides align to TRBD1. The CDR3 extends over 15 amino acids. Germline CDR1 reads MNHEY; CDR2 reads SVGAGI. V was pared by 0 bases and J by 6 bases, with 7 bases of the junction left unmatched. CDR3 DNA sequence: TGTGCCAGCAGTTACTCGTTGGACAGGAGGGCTGAAGCTTTCTTT. Amino acid sequence: CASSYSLDRRAEAFF.